This T cell receptor (beta chain) is from a study of shared clonotypes between healthy human individuals. Some clones are missing from TCRdb's copy, which holds only in-frame ones; the method was immunoSEQ multiplex PCR. Among roughly 2,300,000 clones listed, just under 95% were seen once. As for this clone: What it recognizes is unknown.

Study-wide findings and caveats: Several donors showed sharing of about 4.6% of naive CD4 clonotypes.

Per germline, CDR1 SGDLS and CDR2 YYNGEE. The CDR3 is 16 amino acids. Trimming cost V 1 base and J 1 base; bases outside gene matches: 6. All donors were Caucasian adults living in Nashville, Tennessee. This chain connects TRBV9 to TRBJ2-7, with TRBD2 identical over 9 bases. Sequencing input: naive CD4+ T cells from PBMCs. Indicated subset: CD45RA+ positively selected. This receptor was identified in a man younger than 35 in good health. Some clones in this sample may be carry-over from other donors' samples. CDR3 in DNA: TGTGCCAGCAGCGTAAGGGCGGGAGGGCGGTCCTACGAGCAGTACTTC. This gives the protein CASSVRAGGRSYEQYF.